This T cell receptor (beta chain) is drawn from a study of OX40 agonist ivuxolimab in advanced cancers. Study background: A male proportion of over 70% was recorded, with mean age about 54 years and range 23 to 79.

This clone came up a few times. The antigen remains unidentified. The assay was immunoSEQ multiplex PCR, and TCRdb's table has in-frame clones only and misses some. The table lists tens of thousands of clones, more than 65% of them singletons. Study outcomes and limitations: Among the lowest peripheral clonal expansion occurred in 0.1-3.0 mg/kg partial responders. Mean expanded clone counts were higher in CD8+ than CD4+ T cells.

Germline V gene data show CDR1 as MGHRA and CDR2 as YSYEKL. The CDR3 spans 14 residues. The ends lost 4 bases at V and 7 bases at J; junction bases unmatched: 9. The gene calls are TRBV4-1 and TRBJ2-7; 8 bases align to TRBD1. This TCR came from an adult with an advanced solid tumor such as melanoma, head and neck, liver or kidney cancer. The sequences come from CD4+ or CD8+ T cells sorted from blood, collected in a trial of the OX40 agonist ivuxolimab. The CDR3 coding sequence is TGCGCCAGCAGCCCTGACGGGACAGGTTGGGAGCAGTACTTC. It translates to CASSPDGTGWEQYF.